This T cell receptor (beta chain) was profiled in a study of shared clonotypes between healthy human individuals. Study-wide findings and caveats: Naive subsets typically showed greater estimated richness than memory subsets. An effect of sequencing depth on clonotype sharing among donors was expected.

V was clipped by 5 bases and J by 1 base, with 8 bases between them. The CDR3 runs 13 residues. The germline V gene encodes CDR1 MNHEY and CDR2 SMNVEV (reference sequence). Notes on this clone: Its antigen remains unidentified.

Assay runs were performed at deep level. About 30,000 T cell genomes, or roughly 200 ng DNA, went into the sorted-subset replicate PCRs. Clones were sequenced by immunoSEQ multiplex PCR, and TCRdb holds only the in-frame ones, with some missing. The table includes 2 million to 3 million clones, over 85% detected once. The J gene is TRBJ1-1, the V gene TRBV27; D not resolved. This TCR was sampled from a young man in good health. Some clones in this sample may be carry-over from other donors' samples. Sequencing input: naive CD4+ T cells from PBMCs. Described subset: CD45RA+ positively selected. CDR3 sequence (DNA): TGTGCCAGCAGTCCGACACAGAACACTGAAGCTTTCTTT. The encoded protein is CASSPTQNTEAFF.